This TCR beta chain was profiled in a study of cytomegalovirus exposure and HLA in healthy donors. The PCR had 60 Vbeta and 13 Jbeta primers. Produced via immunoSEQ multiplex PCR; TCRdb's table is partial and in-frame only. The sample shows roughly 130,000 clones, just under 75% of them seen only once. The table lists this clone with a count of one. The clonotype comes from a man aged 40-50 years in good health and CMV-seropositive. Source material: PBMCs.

The CDR3 protein is CASSLVGTGGNEQYF. The CDR3, as DNA: TGCGCCAGCAGCTTGGTTGGGACAGGGGGGAATGAGCAGTACTTC. The chain links TRBV5-1 to TRBJ2-7, with 11 bases fitting TRBD1. Per the germline V gene, CDR1 is SGHRS and CDR2 is YFSETQ. The junction had 6 bases not matched to a gene; V was cut back by 0 bases and J by 7 bases. This CDR3 is built from 15 residues.